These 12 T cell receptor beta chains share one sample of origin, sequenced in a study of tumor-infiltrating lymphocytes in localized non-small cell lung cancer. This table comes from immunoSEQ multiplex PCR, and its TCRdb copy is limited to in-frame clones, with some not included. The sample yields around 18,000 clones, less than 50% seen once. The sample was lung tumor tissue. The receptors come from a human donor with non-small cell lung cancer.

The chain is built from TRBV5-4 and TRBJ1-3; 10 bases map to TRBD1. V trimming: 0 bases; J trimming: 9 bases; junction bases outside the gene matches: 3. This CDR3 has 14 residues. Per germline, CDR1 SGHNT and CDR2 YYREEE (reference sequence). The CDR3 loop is CASSLGQGAVTIYF. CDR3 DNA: TGTGCCAGCAGCTTGGGACAGGGGGCGGTCACCATATATTTT. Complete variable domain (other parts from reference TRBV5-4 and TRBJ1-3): ETGVTQSPTHLIKTRGQQVTLRCSSQSGHNTVSWYQQALGQGPQFIFQYYREEENGRGNFPPRFSGLQFPNYSSELNVNALELDDSALYLCASSLGQGAVTIYFGEGSWLTVV.

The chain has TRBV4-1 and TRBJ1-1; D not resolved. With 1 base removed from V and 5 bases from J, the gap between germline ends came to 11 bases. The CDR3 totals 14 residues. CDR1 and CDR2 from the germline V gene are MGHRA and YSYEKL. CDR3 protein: CASSQGKGGTEAFF. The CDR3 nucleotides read TGCGCCAGCAGCCAAGGCAAGGGTGGGACTGAAGCTTTCTTT.

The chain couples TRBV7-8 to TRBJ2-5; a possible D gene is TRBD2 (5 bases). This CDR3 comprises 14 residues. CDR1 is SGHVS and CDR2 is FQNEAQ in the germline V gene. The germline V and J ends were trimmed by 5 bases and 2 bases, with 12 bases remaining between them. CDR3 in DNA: TGTGCCAGCAGCCCACCGACTACACAAGAGACCCAGTACTTC. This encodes CASSPPTTQETQYF.

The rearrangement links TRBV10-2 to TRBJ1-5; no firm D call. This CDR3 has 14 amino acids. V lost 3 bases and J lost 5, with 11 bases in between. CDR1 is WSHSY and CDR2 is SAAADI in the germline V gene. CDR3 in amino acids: CASSELDGDQPQHF. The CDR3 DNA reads TGCGCCAGCAGTGAATTGGACGGGGATCAGCCCCAGCATTTT.

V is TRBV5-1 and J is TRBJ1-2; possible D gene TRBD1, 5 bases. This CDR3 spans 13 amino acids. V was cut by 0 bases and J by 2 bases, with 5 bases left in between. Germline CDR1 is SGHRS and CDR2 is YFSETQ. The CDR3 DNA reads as TGCGCCAGCAGCTTGGGACAGAACTATGGCTACACCTTC. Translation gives CASSLGQNYGYTF. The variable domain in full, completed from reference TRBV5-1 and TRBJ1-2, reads KAGVTQTPRYLIKTRGQQVTLSCSPISGHRSVSWYQQTPGQGLQFLFEYFSETQRNKGNFPGRFSGRQFSNSRSEMNVSTLELGDSALYLCASSLGQNYGYTFGSGTRLTVV.

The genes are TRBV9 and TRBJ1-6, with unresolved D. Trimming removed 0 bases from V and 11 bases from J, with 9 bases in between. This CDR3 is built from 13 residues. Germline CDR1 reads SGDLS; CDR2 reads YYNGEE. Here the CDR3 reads CASSVDQGPPLHF. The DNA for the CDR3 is TGTGCCAGCAGCGTAGATCAAGGGCCACCCCTCCACTTT.

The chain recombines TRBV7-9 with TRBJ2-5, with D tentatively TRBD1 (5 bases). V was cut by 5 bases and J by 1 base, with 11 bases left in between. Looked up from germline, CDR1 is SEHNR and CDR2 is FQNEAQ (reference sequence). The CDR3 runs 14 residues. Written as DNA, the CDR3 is TGTGCCAGCAGCCCATGGGGCATCCAAGAGACCCAGTACTTC. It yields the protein CASSPWGIQETQYF.

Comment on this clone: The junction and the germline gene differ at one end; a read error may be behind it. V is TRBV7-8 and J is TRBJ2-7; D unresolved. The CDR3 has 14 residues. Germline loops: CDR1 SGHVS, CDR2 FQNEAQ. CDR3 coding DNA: TGCGCCAGCAGCCAAGGCCTCCTAGACTACGAGCAGTACTTC. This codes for CASSQGLLDYEQYF.

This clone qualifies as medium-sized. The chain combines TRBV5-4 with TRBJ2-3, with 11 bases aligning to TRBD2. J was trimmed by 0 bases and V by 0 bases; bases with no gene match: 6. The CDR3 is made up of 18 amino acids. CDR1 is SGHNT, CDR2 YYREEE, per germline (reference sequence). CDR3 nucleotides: TGTGCCAGCAGCTTGGGACTAGCGGGGCCTACTAGCACAGATACGCAGTATTTT. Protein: CASSLGLAGPTSTDTQYF.

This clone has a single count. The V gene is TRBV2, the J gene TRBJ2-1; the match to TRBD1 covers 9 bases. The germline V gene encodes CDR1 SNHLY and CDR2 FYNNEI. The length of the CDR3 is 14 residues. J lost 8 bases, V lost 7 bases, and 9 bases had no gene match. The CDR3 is CASITQGASYEQFF. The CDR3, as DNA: TGTGCCAGCATAACACAGGGGGCCTCATATGAGCAGTTCTTC.

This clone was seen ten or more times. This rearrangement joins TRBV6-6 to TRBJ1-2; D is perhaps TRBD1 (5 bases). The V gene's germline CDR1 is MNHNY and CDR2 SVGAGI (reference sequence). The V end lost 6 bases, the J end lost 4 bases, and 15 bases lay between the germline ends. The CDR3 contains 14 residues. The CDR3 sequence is CASSFLGRGYGYTF. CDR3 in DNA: TGTGCCAGCAGCTTTCTGGGGCGGGGCTATGGCTACACCTTC.

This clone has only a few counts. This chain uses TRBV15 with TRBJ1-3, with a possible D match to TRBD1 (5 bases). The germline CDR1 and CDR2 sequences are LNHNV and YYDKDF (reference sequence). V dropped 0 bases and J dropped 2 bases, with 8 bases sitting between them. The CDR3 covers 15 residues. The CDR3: CATSREGRAGNTIYF. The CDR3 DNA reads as TGTGCCACCAGCAGAGAGGGCAGGGCTGGAAACACCATATATTTT.